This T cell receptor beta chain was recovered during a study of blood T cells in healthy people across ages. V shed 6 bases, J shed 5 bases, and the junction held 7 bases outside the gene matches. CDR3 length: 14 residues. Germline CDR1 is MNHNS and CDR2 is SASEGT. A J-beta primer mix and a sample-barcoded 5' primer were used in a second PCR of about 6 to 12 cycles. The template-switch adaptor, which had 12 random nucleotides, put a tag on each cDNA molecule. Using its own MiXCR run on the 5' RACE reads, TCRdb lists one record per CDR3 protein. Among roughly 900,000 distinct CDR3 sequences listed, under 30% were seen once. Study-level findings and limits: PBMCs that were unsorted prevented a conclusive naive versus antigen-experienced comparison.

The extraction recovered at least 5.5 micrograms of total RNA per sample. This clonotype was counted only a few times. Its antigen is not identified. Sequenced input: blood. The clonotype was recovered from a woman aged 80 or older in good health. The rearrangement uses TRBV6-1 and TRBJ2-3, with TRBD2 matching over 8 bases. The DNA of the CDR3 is TGTGCCAGCAGCCCGGGACTAGTGCAAGATACGCAGTATTTT. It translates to CASSPGLVQDTQYF.